What follows is one T cell receptor beta chain and its context. The specificity of this receptor is unknown. There are no base qualities to consult, and no much larger clone falls within one base. Participants in the prospective study were enrolled through a virtual design, were aged roughly 18 to 100 years, and lived in fewer than 30 United States geographic areas. To assign participants to cohorts, the prospective study relied on clinical history that participants themselves reported in a screening survey and a study questionnaire. A participant counted as exposed if, within 2 weeks of entering the study, that participant had been in contact with someone who had a PCR-confirmed or clinician-diagnosed COVID-19 case. Mobile phlebotomists in the prospective study collected whole blood, serum and a nasopharyngeal or oropharyngeal swab from every participant. Prospective study participants could optionally give additional blood draws and questionnaires over a roughly 2-month period. Blood samples from the prospective study were shipped frozen or at room temperature prior to DNA extraction.

There are 12 amino acids in the CDR3, from cysteine to phenylalanine inclusive. Of all the DNA, just the CDR3 is kept, 36 bases in frame from base 1. Based on the germline V gene, the CDR1 and CDR2 sequences are MNHEY and SVGAGI. Germline trimming: 4 bases from V, 8 bases from J; junction bases outside gene matches: 2. The immunoSEQ Assay, a bias-controlled multiplex PCR, was used to amplify TCRbeta CDR3 regions from genomic DNA. In the original analysis: The number of nucleated cells in each sample was estimated from the amplification of reference gene primers within the assay. To quantify the absolute abundance of each unique TCRbeta CDR3 rearrangement, sequence reads were collapsed and filtered. Productive Simpson clonality was computed per sample as the square root of Simpson's diversity index over productive rearrangements. TCRdb re-hosts the immuneACCESS table, in-frame sequences only. Its copies lack some clones; in the studies checked, an unresolved V gene accounts for under half of them, and the cause for the rest is not known. That table furnishes V, J and clone size, whereas the DNA furnished D and trimming. The sample table contains approximately 190,000 clones; only one count was recorded for about 83% of them. The ten largest make up under 4% of the sample.

This entry belongs to a study of blood T cell repertoires in COVID-19 (dated by TCRdb to the early 2020s). Broadly, across the study: Samples from collaborators originated in the United States, Italy and Spain and spanned both the acute and convalescent phases of COVID-19. The material from the prospective study consisted of cDNA or gDNA derived from T cells, B-cell-depleted T cells, or PBMCs. Subjects who had been exposed to COVID-19, were actively infected with it, or had recovered from it provided the deeply sampled blood TCRbeta repertoires that made up the dataset. The repertoires were released in a freely available public database meant as a resource for research on the immune response to SARS-CoV-2. The samples were drawn from the first 160 participants of the ongoing ImmuneRACE study and from over a thousand subjects provided by 6 global collaborators. A de-identified subject ID, COVID-19 status, age in years and sex were almost always included in the sample metadata. Where available, HLA class I and class II types were taken from metadata supplied by the sample provider and were not determined by assay-based typing.

On the study overall, not on this receptor specifically: Clinical and demographic metadata were provided uncurated, with the amount varying by source and participant.

This receptor was identified in a woman aged 30 to 39 who had been exposed to COVID-19. The sequenced sample consisted of PBMCs or T cells enriched from blood (not recorded which). This sequence uses TRBV6-5 and TRBJ2-4, and TRBD2 matches 7 of the central bases. The DNA reads as follows: TGTGCCAGCAGTTCGGGACTACACATTCAGTACTTC. It codes for CASSSGLHIQYF.